The rows below give T cell receptor beta chains drawn from one sample of a study of CD8 T cells in ankylosing spondylitis. MiXCR was run by TCRdb on the 5' RACE reads, yielding one entry per CDR3 protein. Among fewer than 450,000 distinct CDR3 sequences listed, more than 15% were seen once. The specimen sequenced was blood, either unsorted or a sorted T cell fraction (not recorded which). These receptors came from a male donor with ankylosing spondylitis. Each CDR3 is given with its conserved first and last residue. The D gene is left open where the match is weak. Clone size is stated in some rows and not others, as once, few, many or a class when expanded.

d_call clone_size j_call v_call cdr3_aa cdr3_nt
- - TRBJ2-5 TRBV10-3 CASEDGFQTQYF TGTGCCTCGGAGGACGGCTTCCAGACCCAGTACTTC
TRBD2 - TRBJ2-6 TRBV10-3 CATAGGLPPLSGANVLTF TGTGCTACCGCGGGGGGGCTACCCCCGCTTTCTGGGGCCAACGTCCTGACTTTC
- - TRBJ2-1 TRBV27 CASSSPLLMGNEQFF TGTGCCAGCAGTTCACCCCTTCTAATGGGTAATGAGCAGTTCTTC
- few TRBJ2-1 TRBV20-1 CSGGGLYNEQFF TGCAGTGGCGGAGGCCTCTACAATGAGCAGTTCTTC
- - TRBJ2-1 TRBV7-3 CASSPNPGVGRYNEQFF TGTGCCAGCAGCCCTAATCCGGGGGTTGGGCGATACAATGAGCAGTTCTTC
TRBD2 - TRBJ2-4 TRBV6-2/TRBV6-3 CASRSGGAKNIQYF TGTGCCAGCAGATCGGGAGGCGCCAAAAACATTCAGTACTTC
- many TRBJ1-2 TRBV27 CASSFTGPPGDTF TGTGCCAGCAGTTTTACAGGGCCGCCCGGGGACACCTTC
TRBD1 few TRBJ1-1 TRBV20-1 CSARYSGGGNTEAFF TGCAGTGCTAGATACTCAGGGGGTGGTAACACTGAAGCTTTCTTT
- many TRBJ2-7 TRBV20-1 CSALRPSSSTYEQYF TGCAGTGCTCTCCGACCCTCCAGTTCAACCTACGAGCAGTACTTC
TRBD1 few TRBJ1-2 TRBV3-1 CASSQVQTGSRGGYTF TGTGCCAGCAGCCAAGTCCAGACAGGGAGTCGTGGTGGCTACACCTTC
- few TRBJ1-1 TRBV2 CASSVENTEAFF TGTGCCAGCAGTGTTGAGAACACTGAAGCTTTCTTT
- - TRBJ2-2 TRBV2 CASRTTSGELFF TGTGCCAGCAGGACTACGTCCGGGGAGCTGTTTTTT
- few TRBJ1-1 TRBV12-3/TRBV12-4 CASSIKTPAEAFF TGTGCCAGCAGTATTAAGACCCCCGCAGAAGCTTTCTTT
- few TRBJ1-4 TRBV28 CASQRRAPEKLFF TGTGCCAGCCAAAGGAGGGCTCCGGAAAAACTGTTTTTT
- - TRBJ2-2 TRBV20-1 CSASLPGTNTGELFF TGCAGTGCTAGTCTCCCGGGCACGAACACCGGGGAGCTGTTTTTT
- - TRBJ1-5 TRBV6-2/TRBV6-3 CASQGPGQPQHF TGTGCCAGTCAGGGGCCGGGTCAGCCCCAGCATTTT
- - TRBJ1-4 TRBV18 CASSPRPGTTNEKLFF TGTGCCAGCTCACCGAGGCCCGGAACAACTAATGAAAAACTGTTTTTT
TRBD1 - TRBJ1-5 TRBV15 CATSRAGGTGLSNQPQHF TGTGCCACCAGCAGGGCGGGAGGGACAGGTTTGAGCAATCAGCCCCAGCATTTT
TRBD2 few TRBJ2-3 TRBV5-1 CASSFGLAGVMYTQYF TGCGCCAGCAGCTTCGGACTAGCGGGGGTCATGTATACGCAGTATTTT
TRBD1 - TRBJ1-5 TRBV19 CASTLAGGHQPQHF TGTGCCAGTACCCTGGCAGGGGGCCATCAGCCCCAGCATTTT
- few TRBJ2-5 TRBV7-2 CASSPGPTDGAQYF TGTGCCAGCAGCCCGGGACCCACGGACGGGGCCCAGTACTTC
TRBD1 few TRBJ1-2 TRBV28 CASSTGGTVNYGYTF TGTGCCAGCAGTACAGGGGGCACTGTTAACTATGGCTACACCTTC
TRBD2 few TRBJ2-3 TRBV2 CASMGEGSTIRSQYF TGTGCCAGCATGGGGGAGGGGTCCACCATTAGATCGCAGTATTTT
TRBD2 few TRBJ2-5 TRBV25-1 CASSAGGGETQYF TGTGCCAGCAGTGCGGGGGGAGGTGAGACCCAGTACTTC
TRBD2 - TRBJ2-4 TRBV27 CASRTLAGGSLAKNIQYF TGTGCCAGCAGGACCCTAGCGGGAGGGTCTCTAGCCAAAAACATTCAGTACTTC
- - TRBJ1-1 TRBV3-1 CASSHAGGGTEAFF TGTGCCAGCAGCCACGCCGGGGGCGGCACTGAAGCTTTCTTT
- - TRBJ2-3 TRBV5-1 CASTPGGYSTDTQYF TGCGCCAGCACCCCAGGGGGGTACAGCACAGATACGCAGTATTTT
- - TRBJ1-2 TRBV19 CASSIAGTGYGYTF TGTGCCAGTAGTATAGCCGGGACGGGCTATGGCTACACCTTC
- - TRBJ2-7 TRBV20-1 CSASVAGGYELYF TGCAGTGCTAGCGTTGCTGGGGGTTACGAGCTGTACTTC
TRBD1 few TRBJ1-1 TRBV27 CASSSGQGTGTEAFF TGTGCCAGCAGTTCCGGACAGGGGACGGGAACTGAAGCTTTCTTT
TRBD1 few TRBJ2-1 TRBV11-2 CASSLGPGTAHNEQFF TGTGCCAGCAGCTTAGGTCCAGGGACAGCTCACAATGAGCAGTTCTTC
- - TRBJ1-2 TRBV12-3/TRBV12-4 CASSFSAGGYTF TGTGCCAGCAGTTTCTCAGCAGGCGGCTACACCTTC
- - TRBJ2-6 TRBV27 CASSLGRVAGSGANVLTF TGTGCCAGCAGTTTAGGGCGGGTCGCAGGCTCTGGGGCCAACGTCCTGACTTTC
TRBD2 few TRBJ2-1 TRBV30 CAWAATSGGVGEQFF TGTGCCTGGGCAGCGACTAGCGGGGGGGTTGGTGAGCAGTTCTTC
TRBD1 few TRBJ2-1 TRBV4-2 CASSQEGGRGNEQFF TGTGCCAGCAGCCAAGAAGGGGGCCGCGGCAATGAGCAGTTCTTC
- many TRBJ2-5 TRBV12-3/TRBV12-4 CASSPNYSGETQYF TGTGCCAGCAGTCCGAACTACTCGGGGGAGACCCAGTACTTC
TRBD2 many TRBJ2-1 TRBV10-3 CAISASGSSGIGEQFF TGTGCCATCAGCGCTAGCGGGAGTTCAGGAATAGGTGAGCAGTTCTTC
TRBD2 few TRBJ2-3 TRBV7-2 CASSLGTSVGTQYF TGTGCCAGCAGCTTAGGGACTAGCGTCGGGACGCAGTATTTT
- few TRBJ1-5 TRBV24-1 CATSGEYSNQPQHF TGTGCCACCAGTGGGGAGTATAGCAATCAGCCCCAGCATTTT
- - TRBJ1-5 TRBV6-5 CASSYSMQGSRQPQHF TGTGCCAGCAGTTACTCTATGCAGGGATCACGTCAGCCCCAGCATTTT
- few TRBJ2-2 TRBV6-2/TRBV6-3 CASSYAPSGELFF TGTGCCAGCAGTTATGCCCCCTCCGGGGAGCTGTTTTTT
TRBD2 - TRBJ2-1 TRBV10-1 CASSESGGLGYNEQFF TGCGCCAGCAGTGAATCGGGGGGGCTTGGGTACAATGAGCAGTTCTTC